This T cell receptor (beta chain) was documented in a study of neurological immune-mediated disorders. This clonotype was found many times. No antigen is known for it. From the 5' RACE reads, TCRdb called clonotypes with MiXCR, one entry per CDR3 protein. The data show roughly 10,000 distinct CDR3 sequences, over 20% seen once. Findings and caveats of the study: Multiple sclerosis was found to have the least TCR clonal expansion, below healthy controls, and HTLV-1-associated myelopathy the most.

The sequence derives from a woman aged 55-70 years with HTLV-1-associated myelopathy (HAM/TSP). The sample consisted of CD8+ T cells from blood.

The CDR3 DNA reads as TGTGCCAGCAGTTCTTGGGACCCCGCGGCCGGGGAGCTGTTTTTT. It is translated as CASSSWDPAAGELFF. The chain uses TRBV9 and TRBJ2-2; either TRBD1 or TRBD2 may supply D (5 bases each). This CDR3 is built from 15 residues. From germline, CDR1 is SGDLS and CDR2 YYNGEE. Trimming cost V 5 bases and J 6 bases, with 17 bases left between them.